The 10 T cell receptor beta chains listed next were all sequenced from one sample in a study of blood T cell repertoires in COVID-19. Here immunoSEQ multiplex PCR was the method, and the copy in TCRdb shows in-frame clones only, minus some. The sample shows 25,000 to 30,000 clones, under 95% of them seen only once. Sequencing input: peripheral blood. These receptors were obtained from a man aged 45-60 years with active COVID-19.

This clone appeared a single time. In DNA, the CDR3 is TGTGCCAGCAGCTTGAGGCGAGCGGGGGGGGCAGAGACCCAGTACTTC. It codes for CASSLRRAGGAETQYF. The V and J genes are TRBV5-8 and TRBJ2-5; TRBD2 agrees at 10 bases. The germline V gene encodes CDR1 SGHTS and CDR2 YDEGEE. V shed 1 base, J shed 4 bases, and the junction held 7 bases outside the gene matches. The CDR3 is 16 residues long.

This sequence joins TRBV30 and TRBJ1-5; maybe TRBD1 (6 bases). Deletions cut 5 bases from V and 6 bases from J, with 23 bases between. The germline V gene encodes CDR1 GTSNPN and CDR2 SVGIG (reference sequence). This CDR3 region has 16 residues. The DNA for the CDR3 is TGTGCCTGGGCCTCTCAGAGGGGGATGGTAGGTCAGCCCCAGCATTTT. Translating it yields CAWASQRGMVGQPQHF.

The genes are TRBV6-6 and TRBJ2-1; D uncertain. This CDR3 contains 16 residues. The germline CDR1 and CDR2 sequences are MNHNY and SVGAGI (reference sequence). V was shortened by 2 bases and J by 6 bases, with 17 bases between the two germline ends. The CDR3 region is CASSYLPGTYTNEQFF. Written as DNA, the CDR3 is TGTGCCAGCAGTTACCTACCAGGCACCTACACCAATGAGCAGTTCTTC.

The chain joins TRBV3-1 (or the pseudogene TRBV3-2) to TRBJ1-1, with D possibly TRBD1 on 5 matching bases. From germline, CDR1 is LGHDT and CDR2 YNNKEL (reference sequence). This CDR3 has 13 residues. With 3 bases removed from V and 5 bases from J, the gap between germline ends came to 10 bases. The CDR3 sequence is CASSHSGGTEAFF. Here the CDR3 DNA reads TGTGCCAGCAGCCATTCCGGGGGTACTGAAGCTTTCTTT.

The genes are TRBV15 and TRBJ2-1; no clear D. From germline, CDR1 is LNHNV and CDR2 YYDKDF (reference sequence). The CDR3 totals 16 residues. V was pared by 0 bases and J by 2 bases, with 11 bases between. The DNA for the CDR3 is TGTGCCACCAGCAGAGAAGCCGATGGGCCCTACAATGAGCAGTTCTTC. Protein sequence: CATSREADGPYNEQFF.

The chain is built from TRBV5-1 and TRBJ2-1; the D gene is possibly TRBD2 (6 bases). The ends were cut back, 3 bases at V and 8 bases at J, with 15 bases in the middle. Germline V gives CDR1 SGHRS, CDR2 YFSETQ. The CDR3 has 14 amino acids. CDR3 in amino acids: CASSSSDTVYEQFF. The CDR3 nucleotides are TGCGCCAGCAGCTCTAGCGATACGGTCTATGAGCAGTTCTTC.

The sample holds one count of this clone. V gene TRBV3-1 (or the pseudogene TRBV3-2) combines with J gene TRBJ2-3; D is unresolved. Trimming removed 3 bases from V and 5 bases from J, with 6 bases in between. Germline V lookup: CDR1 LGHDT, CDR2 YNNKEL (reference sequence). The CDR3 has 12 residues. The CDR3 sequence: CASSHTVDTQYF. The CDR3 DNA follows: TGTGCCAGCAGCCATACTGTAGATACGCAGTATTTT.

The chain is built from TRBV7-9 and TRBJ1-2, with 8 positions matching TRBD1. Germline lookup yields CDR1 SEHNR and CDR2 FQNEAQ (reference sequence). The CDR3 is 16 residues long. The V gene end was trimmed by 1 base and the J gene end by 4 bases; junction bases not matched to a gene: 8. The DNA of the CDR3 is TGTGCCAGCAGCTTAGACCAGGACAGGGATATCTATGGCTACACCTTC. Amino acids: CASSLDQDRDIYGYTF.

This chain links TRBV5-6 with TRBJ2-5; D unclear. The CDR3 is 12 residues long. V was cut by 0 bases and J by 5 bases, with 5 bases left in between. Germline V CDR1 and CDR2: SGHDT, YYEEEE. Written as DNA, the CDR3 is TGTGCCAGCAGCTTGGTAGCTGAGACCCAGTACTTC. Its translation is CASSLVAETQYF.

The V call is TRBV7-8, the J call TRBJ2-1, with D possibly being TRBD2 (5 bases). The CDR3 contains 14 residues. Trimming took off 5 bases at V and 5 bases at J, with 13 bases between the two ends. CDR1 is SGHVS, CDR2 FQNEAQ, per germline. The CDR3 region has the DNA TGTGCCAGCAGCGCCAGGAGGAGCAACAATGAGCAGTTCTTC. It yields the protein CASSARRSNNEQFF.